This T cell receptor beta chain emerged from a study of T cells in Graves' hyperthyroidism and ophthalmopathy. The CDR3 regions of TCR beta were amplified from RNA transcripts. During a first-round RT-PCR of the TCR CDR3, the HTBI primer set was used. Using its own MiXCR run on the multiplex PCR reads, TCRdb lists one record per CDR3 protein. In the table there are over 350,000 distinct CDR3 sequences, about 18% of which are singletons. This CDR3 has 13 amino acids. Looked up from germline, CDR1 is ENHRY and CDR2 is SYGVKD. V was cut by 11 bases and J by 8 bases, with 21 bases left in between. The sequence came from a man aged 18 to 35 with Graves' ophthalmopathy. The chain recombines TRBV10-3 with TRBJ1-2; D is ambiguous. The specimen was blood. The CDR3 DNA follows: TGTGCCTCCACACCCGGGCGGCCCGGGGGCTACACCTTC. Its protein is CASTPGRPGGYTF.